This TCR beta chain was sequenced in a study of blood T cell repertoires in COVID-19. Study details: The origin of the acute and convalescent COVID-19 samples was the United States, Italy and Spain. T cells, B-cell-depleted T cells, or PBMCs provided the cDNA or gDNA that served as material.

The CDR3 contains 15 residues. CDR1 is MDHEN, CDR2 SYDVKM, per germline. Trimming at V came to 3 bases and at J to 1 base, leaving 5 bases not matched to a gene. Methods used by the authors: Counts of nucleated cells, estimated from reference gene primer amplification, were obtained. Sequencing used immunoSEQ multiplex PCR; TCRdb keeps in-frame clones, though not all of them. V and J calls and clone size are given by that table; D and trimming were obtained from the DNA. Of roughly 120,000 clones listed, around 90% were seen once; the top ten hold roughly 2%. The receptor was derived from a man between 50 and 59 years old with COVID-19, enrolled during active disease. This rearrangement joins TRBV28 to TRBJ2-7; 8 nucleotides align to TRBD1. Sequencing was carried out using peripheral blood. CDR3 protein: CASSFTGTGSYEQYF. The CDR3 DNA follows: TGTGCCAGCAGTTTTACCGGGACAGGATCCTACGAGCAGTACTTC. Variable domain in full (rest from reference TRBV28 and TRBJ2-7): DVKVTQSSRYLVKRTGEKVFLECVQDMDHENMFWYRQDPGLGLRLIYFSYDVKMKEKGDIPEGYSVSREKKERFSLILESASTNQTSMYLCASSFTGTGSYEQYFGPGTRLTVT.